Listed below are T cell receptor beta chains from one sample, sequenced in a study of OX40 agonist ivuxolimab in advanced cancers. The table came from immunoSEQ multiplex PCR; TCRdb's copy has only in-frame clones and leaves some out. The profile covers 60,000 to 85,000 clones, with 85% to 90% appearing a single time and more than 3.5% taken by the ten largest. The specimen comprised CD4+ or CD8+ T cells sorted from blood, sampled in a trial of the OX40 agonist ivuxolimab. The receptors stem from an adult with an advanced solid tumor such as melanoma, head and neck, liver or kidney cancer. CDR3s include the opening cysteine and the closing phenylalanine or tryptophan. D genes are given only for firm matches. Clone size is not always given. Where it is, it says once, few, many or a class for expanded clones.

TRBJ1-1 . TRBV2 . TGTGCCAGCAGTGGGCTCGCTGAAGCTTTCTTT CASSGLAEAFF
TRBJ1-2 . TRBV30 . TGTGCCTGGAGTGGACCGCCCAGGGATTTTGGCTACACCTTC CAWSGPPRDFGYTF
TRBJ2-7 TRBD2 TRBV5-6 . TGTGCCAGCAGCGAAGGACTAGCGGGTTGGACCTCCTACGAGCAGTACTTC CASSEGLAGWTSYEQYF
TRBJ1-2 . TRBV28 . TGTGCCAGCAGTTCCCCGGATAGCTATGGCTACACCTTC CASSSPDSYGYTF
TRBJ2-7 . TRBV5-1 . TGCGCCAGCAGCTCAGGGAACTTCTACGAGCAGTACTTC CASSSGNFYEQYF
TRBJ2-7 . TRBV18 . TGTGCCAGCTCCGCAGGTCGGGAGCAGTACTTC CASSAGREQYF
TRBJ2-7 . TRBV6-5 . TGTGCCAGCAACCTATACTACGAGCAGTACTTC CASNLYYEQYF
TRBJ2-2 TRBD1 TRBV4-1 few TGCGCCAGCAGCCAGTCGGGGACAGGGGGCACCGGGGAGCTGTTTTTT CASSQSGTGGTGELFF
TRBJ2-5 TRBD2 TRBV10-2 . TGCGCCAGCAAGTACGGCGGGGGGCGCGAAGAGACCCAGTACTTC CASKYGGGREETQYF
TRBJ2-7 . TRBV28 . TGTGCCAGCAGTTTATCCGGGGTATCAAACTACGAGCAGTACTTC CASSLSGVSNYEQYF
TRBJ2-7 . TRBV6-8 . TGTGCCAGCAGTTCCCTAAGAACAACTAGCAACGAGCAGTACTTC CASSSLRTTSNEQYF
TRBJ2-1 . TRBV9 once TGTGCCAGCAGCAGCTCCGTTTCCCCGTACAATGAGCAGTTCTTC CASSSSVSPYNEQFF
TRBJ2-5 . TRBV9 . TGTGCCAGCAAAATACCTCGAGGCCCTGCGGAGACCCAGTACTTC CASKIPRGPAETQYF
TRBJ2-7 . TRBV7-2 . TGTGCCAGCAGCTCCGGGCAGCGGTACGAGCAGTACTTC CASSSGQRYEQYF
TRBJ2-3 TRBD1 TRBV5-4 . TGTGCCAGCAGCTGGACAGGGGGCGCAGATACGCAGTATTTT CASSWTGGADTQYF
TRBJ2-7 . TRBV6-5 . TGTGCCAGCAGTTACGCGGGACTGGCCTACGAGCAGTACTTC CASSYAGLAYEQYF
TRBJ2-7 TRBD2 TRBV5-6 . TGTGCCAGCAGCTTTCTTCCTAGCGGGATTCCCTACGAGCAGTACTTC CASSFLPSGIPYEQYF
TRBJ1-6 . TRBV5-1 . TGCGCCAGCGGGGTTGATTCACCCCTCCACTTT CASGVDSPLHF
TRBJ1-5 . TRBV7-9 . TGTGCCAGCCAAGGACCGATAAATCAGCCCCAGCATTTT CASQGPINQPQHF
TRBJ2-7 . TRBV7-9 . TGTGCCAGCAGTCGGGGATCCTACGAGCAGTACTTC CASSRGSYEQYF
TRBJ1-5 . TRBV28 . TGTGCCAGCAGTCCGGGACCAAATCAGCCCCAGCATTTT CASSPGPNQPQHF
TRBJ2-1 TRBD2 TRBV19 . TGTGCCAGTAGCCTCCGACTAGCGGGAGCTACGTACAATGAGCAGTTCTTC CASSLRLAGATYNEQFF
TRBJ2-7 . TRBV7-9 . TGTGCCAGCAGCTTACTGGTCCTAGGTAATGAGCAGTACTTC CASSLLVLGNEQYF
TRBJ1-1 . TRBV6-6 . TGTGCCAGCAGCCTGTCAGGAGGGGTCGTGAACACTGAAGCTTTCTTT CASSLSGGVVNTEAFF
TRBJ1-6 . TRBV13 few TGTGCCAGCAGCTTAGGAGGGGCAGAATCACCCCTCCACTTT CASSLGGAESPLHF
TRBJ1-2 . TRBV28 . TGTGCCAGCAGTACAACGACAGAGGGAACCCGACTCTATGGCTACACCTTC CASSTTTEGTRLYGYTF
TRBJ2-7 TRBD2 TRBV5-1 . TGCGCCAGCAGCTCCGGACTAGCGGGAGGGTTTAGAGGCGAGCAGTACTTC CASSSGLAGGFRGEQYF
TRBJ2-5 . TRBV4-2 few TGTGCCAGCAGAAGGGGCGAGACCCAGTACTTC CASRRGETQYF
TRBJ1-1 TRBD1 TRBV29-1 . TGCAGCGTGCTCGGACAGGGAAGGAACACTGAAGCTTTCTTT CSVLGQGRNTEAFF